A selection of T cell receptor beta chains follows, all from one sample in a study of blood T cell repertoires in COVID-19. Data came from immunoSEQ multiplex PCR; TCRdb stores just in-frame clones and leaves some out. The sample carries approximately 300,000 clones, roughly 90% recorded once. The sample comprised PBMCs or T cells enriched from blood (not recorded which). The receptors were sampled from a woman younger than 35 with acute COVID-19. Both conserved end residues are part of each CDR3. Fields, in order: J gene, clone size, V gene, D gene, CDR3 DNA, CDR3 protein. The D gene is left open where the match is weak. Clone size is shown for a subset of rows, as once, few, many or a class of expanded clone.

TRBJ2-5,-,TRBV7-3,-,TGTGCCAGCAGCCTTGAGGTCCAAGAGACCCAGTACTTC,CASSLEVQETQYF
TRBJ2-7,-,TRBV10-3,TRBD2,TGTGCCATCAAGGGGGATAGGTCGGGAGGGGAGCAGTACTTC,CAIKGDRSGGEQYF
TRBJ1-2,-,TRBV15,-,TGTGCCACCAGCCCGGACAGTAACTATGGCTACACCTTC,CATSPDSNYGYTF
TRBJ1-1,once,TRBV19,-,TGTGCCAGTGGGCCATCTTACATGAACACTGAAGCTTTCTTT,CASGPSYMNTEAFF
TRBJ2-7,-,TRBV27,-,TGTGCCAGCAGGTCGGGCCTAAAAGGGGACGAGCAGTACTTC,CASRSGLKGDEQYF
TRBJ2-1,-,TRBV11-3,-,TGTGCCAGCAGCCTCACCATACTAGCAAACAATGAGCAGTTCTTC,CASSLTILANNEQFF
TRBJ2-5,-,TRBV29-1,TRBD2,TGCAGCGGGGAGGGACTAGCGGGGGGAGAGACCCAGTACTTC,CSGEGLAGGETQYF
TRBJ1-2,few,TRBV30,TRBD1,TGTGCCTGTCCGGGACAGGGCCCCCGCGGCTACACCTTC,CACPGQGPRGYTF
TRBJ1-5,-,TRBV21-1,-,TGTGCCAGCAGCAAAGTAGGGGACTCAAACAATAGCAATCAGCCCCAGCATTTT,CASSKVGDSNNSNQPQHF
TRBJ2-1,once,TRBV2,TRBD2,TGTGCCAGCAGTGAAGGGACTAGCGGGAGGGCGGATGAGCAGTTCTTC,CASSEGTSGRADEQFF
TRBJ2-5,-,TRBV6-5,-,TGTGCCAGCAGTTACGGGCCAGGGAAGGAGACCCAGTACTTC,CASSYGPGKETQYF
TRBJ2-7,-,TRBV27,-,TGTGCCAGCAGTTCTCCGGGGTCTCTGGTTGAGCAGTACTTC,CASSSPGSLVEQYF
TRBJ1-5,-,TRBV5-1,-,TGCGCCAGCAGCTTGGGTAGGACACCCCAAGGCTCTGGACCCCAGCATTTT,CASSLGRTPQGSGPQHF
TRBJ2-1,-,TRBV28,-,TGTGCCAGCAGTTCTTCCACTTCGGTCTGGGAGCAGTTCTTC,CASSSSTSVWEQFF
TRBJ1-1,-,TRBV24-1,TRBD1,TGTGCCACCAGTGCGCCCACAGGGGATACTGAAGCTTTCTTT,CATSAPTGDTEAFF
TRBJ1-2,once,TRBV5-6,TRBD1,TGTGCCAGCAGCTCCTCGACAGGGGAAGGAAGCTACACCTTC,CASSSSTGEGSYTF
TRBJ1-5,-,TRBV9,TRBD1,TGTGCCAGCAGCCGGGACAGGGCGAGTCAGCCCCAGCATTTT,CASSRDRASQPQHF
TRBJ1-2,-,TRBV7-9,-,TGTGCCAGCAGCTCGCGGGGAGCTAACTATGGCTACACCTTC,CASSSRGANYGYTF
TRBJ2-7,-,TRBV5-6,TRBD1,TGTGCCAGCAGCTGGACAGGCGAGCAGTACTTC,CASSWTGEQYF
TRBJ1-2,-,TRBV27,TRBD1,TGTGCCAGCAGCCCTGGGACAGGGGAGAGGGTTGTCGTTGGCTACACCTTC,CASSPGTGERVVVGYTF
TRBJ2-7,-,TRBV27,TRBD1,TGTGCCAGCAGTCCTACGGACAGGGGCTACGAGCAGTACTTC,CASSPTDRGYEQYF
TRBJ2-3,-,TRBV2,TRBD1,TGTGCCAGCAGTGAGGTTGGAGGACAGGGCACAGATACGCAGTATTTT,CASSEVGGQGTDTQYF
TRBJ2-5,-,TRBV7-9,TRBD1,TGTGCCAGCAGTCCAGGGGGCGCGGAGACCCAGTACTTC,CASSPGGAETQYF
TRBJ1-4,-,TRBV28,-,TGTGCCAGCCGAGGGAATGGCAATGAAAAACTGTTTTTT,CASRGNGNEKLFF
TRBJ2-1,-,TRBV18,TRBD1,TGTGCCAGCTCACCACCGAACGACAGGGTCAATGAGCAGTTCTTC,CASSPPNDRVNEQFF
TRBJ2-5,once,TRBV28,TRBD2,TGTGCCAGCAGTCCCCACCCGGGGACTAGCGGGAACCAAGAGACCCAGTACTTC,CASSPHPGTSGNQETQYF
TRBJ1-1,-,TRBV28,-,TGTGCCAGCAGTTTTTACCTGGCGGGGAGCACTGAAGCTTTCTTT,CASSFYLAGSTEAFF
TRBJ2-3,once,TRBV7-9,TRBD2,TGTGCCAGCAGCTTACTAGCGGGAGCGGCAGATACGCAGTATTTT,CASSLLAGAADTQYF
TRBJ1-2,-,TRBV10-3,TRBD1,TGTGCCATCAGCGACCAAAGACAGGGGGCGCATGGCTACACCTTC,CAISDQRQGAHGYTF
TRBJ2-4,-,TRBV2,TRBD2,TGTGCCAGCAGGTCTCTAGCGGTCGTTCGGAAAAACATTCAGTACTTC,CASRSLAVVRKNIQYF
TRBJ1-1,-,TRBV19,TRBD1,TGTGCCAGTAGTACGGTGGACAGGTTGAACACTGAAGCTTTCTTT,CASSTVDRLNTEAFF
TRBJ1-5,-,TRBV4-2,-,TGTGCCAGCAGCCAAGATCTGGAGGGTTTGGGCAATCAGCCCCAGCATTTT,CASSQDLEGLGNQPQHF
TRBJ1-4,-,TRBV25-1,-,TGTGCCAGCAGCAGACAGACGGAGGAAAAACTGTTTTTT,CASSRQTEEKLFF
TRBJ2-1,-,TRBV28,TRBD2,TGTGCCAGCAGTGGGCTCGGGGCTAGCGGGAGGAGCGAGTTCTTC,CASSGLGASGRSEFF
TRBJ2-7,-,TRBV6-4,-,TGTGCCAGCAGTGCCCCGCATCGGAGCTCCTACGAGCAGTACTTC,CASSAPHRSSYEQYF
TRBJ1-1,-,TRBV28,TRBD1,TGTGCCAGCAGTTTTGGGGACAGGGCGAACACTGAAGCTTTCTTT,CASSFGDRANTEAFF
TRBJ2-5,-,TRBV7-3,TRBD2,TGTGCCAGCAGCTTAAGCGGCGGGAGCGGGGCCCAGTACTTC,CASSLSGGSGAQYF
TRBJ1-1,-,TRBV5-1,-,TGCGCCAGCAACTGGGGAGGGAACACTGAAGCTTTCTTT,CASNWGGNTEAFF
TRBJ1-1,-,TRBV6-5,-,TGTGCCAGCAGTTACTCACGGGGGAACACTGAAGCTTTCTTT,CASSYSRGNTEAFF